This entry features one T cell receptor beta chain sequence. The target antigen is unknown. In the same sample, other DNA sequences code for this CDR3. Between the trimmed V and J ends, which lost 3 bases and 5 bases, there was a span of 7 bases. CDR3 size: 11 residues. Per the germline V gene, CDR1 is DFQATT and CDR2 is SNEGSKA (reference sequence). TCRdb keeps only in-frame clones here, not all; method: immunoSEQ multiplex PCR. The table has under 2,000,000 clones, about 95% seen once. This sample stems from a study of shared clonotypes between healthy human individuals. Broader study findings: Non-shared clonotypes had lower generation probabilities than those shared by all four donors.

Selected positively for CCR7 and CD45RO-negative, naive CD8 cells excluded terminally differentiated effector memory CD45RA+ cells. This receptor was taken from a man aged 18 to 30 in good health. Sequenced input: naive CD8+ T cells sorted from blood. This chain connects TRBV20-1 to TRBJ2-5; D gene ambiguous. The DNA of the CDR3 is TGCAGTGCTAGGGTCGTGGAGACCCAGTACTTC. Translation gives CSARVVETQYF.